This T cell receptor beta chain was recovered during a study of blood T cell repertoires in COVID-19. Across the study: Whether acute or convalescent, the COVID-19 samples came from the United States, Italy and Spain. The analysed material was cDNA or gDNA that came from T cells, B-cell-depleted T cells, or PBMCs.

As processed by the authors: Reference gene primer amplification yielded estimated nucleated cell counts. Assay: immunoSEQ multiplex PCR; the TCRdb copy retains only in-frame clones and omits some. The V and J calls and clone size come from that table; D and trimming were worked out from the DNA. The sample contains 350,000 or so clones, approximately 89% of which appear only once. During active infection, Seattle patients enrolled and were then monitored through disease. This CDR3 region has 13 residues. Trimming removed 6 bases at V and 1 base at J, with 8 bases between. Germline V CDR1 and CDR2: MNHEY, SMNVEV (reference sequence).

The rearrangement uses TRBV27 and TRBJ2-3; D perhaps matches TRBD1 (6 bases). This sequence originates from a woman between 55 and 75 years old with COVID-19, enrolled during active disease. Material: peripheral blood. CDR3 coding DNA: TGTGCCAGCAGAGGGGGTGGCACAGATACGCAGTATTTT. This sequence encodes CASRGGGTDTQYF.